One sample yielded the 21 T cell receptor beta chains listed below, sequenced in a study of T cell responses to AZD1222 COVID-19 vaccine. Assay: immunoSEQ multiplex PCR; the TCRdb copy retains only in-frame clones and omits some. The sample yields around 94,000 clones, roughly 84% seen once. This specimen was peripheral blood, taken on day 0 of AZD1222 vaccination. Receptors were obtained from an adult in good health.

The gene calls are TRBV4-3 and TRBJ2-5; TRBD1 is a possible D gene (6 bases). Germline V lookup: CDR1 LGHNA, CDR2 YSLEER. The CDR3 length is 14 residues. V lost 1 base and J lost 5, with 11 bases in between. The CDR3 region has the DNA TGCGCCAGCAGCCAAGGAGGGGGTCGCGAGACCCAGTACTTC. It encodes CASSQGGGRETQYF.

This rearrangement joins TRBV6-1 to TRBJ2-7; no firm D call. Germline-derived CDR1 and CDR2 are MNHNS and SASEGT. The CDR3 extends over 16 amino acids. V lost 1 base and J 2 bases, leaving 15 bases between the germline ends. The CDR3 DNA reads TGTGCCAGCAGTGAAGGGCGAGGAGTCGTGACCTACGAGCAGTACGTC. It encodes CASSEGRGVVTYEQYV.

J is TRBJ1-1 and V is TRBV7-2, with D possibly TRBD1 on 6 matching bases. V was shortened by 5 bases and J by 7 bases, with 8 bases between the two germline ends. The CDR3 has 11 amino acids. The V gene's germline CDR1 is SGHTA and CDR2 FQGNSA. The CDR3, as DNA: TGTGCCAGCAGCCCCAGGGGTGAAGCTTTCTTT. Its translation: CASSPRGEAFF.

CDR3 region: CASSKGAGEPGSSPVARNQPQHF. The CDR3 DNA follows: TGTGCCAGTAGTAAAGGGGCAGGGGAACCGGGTTCTTCCCCTGTGGCACGCAATCAGCCCCAGCATTTT. The V call is TRBV19, the J call TRBJ1-5; D perhaps matches TRBD1 (6 bases). Germline V lookup: CDR1 LNHDA, CDR2 SQIVND (reference sequence). V lost 4 bases and J 2 bases, leaving 36 bases between the germline ends. The CDR3 extends over 23 amino acids.

The chain links TRBV7-8 to TRBJ1-6, with D perhaps TRBD1 (5 bases). Trimming took off 5 bases at V and 10 bases at J, with 18 bases between the two ends. There are 15 residues in the CDR3. Germline loops: CDR1 SGHVS, CDR2 FQNEAQ. The CDR3 nucleotides read TGTGCCAGCAGCCCAACGTTGGGGGTACGGTCACCCCTCCACTTT. Translated: CASSPTLGVRSPLHF.

In this sample, this clone turned up a few times. V usage is TRBV6-5 and J usage is TRBJ1-1, with TRBD1 matching 9 bases. CDR1 is MNHEY, CDR2 SVGAGI, per germline. With V trimmed by 0 bases and J by 5 bases, 4 bases remained unmatched. The CDR3 extends over 15 amino acids. For the CDR3, the DNA is TGTGCCAGCAGTTACTCAGGGACAGGGCGGACTGAAGCTTTCTTT. This gives the protein CASSYSGTGRTEAFF.

The V call is TRBV6-2 or TRBV6-3, the J call TRBJ2-5; D unresolved. V shed 2 bases and J shed 2 bases, with 9 bases lying between them. This CDR3 region has 14 residues. Germline V gene sequence: CDR1 MNHEY, CDR2 SVGEGT. CDR3 sequence reads: CASSYGSQQETQYF. CDR3 coding DNA: TGTGCCAGCAGTTACGGTTCACAACAAGAGACCCAGTACTTC.

CDR3 sequence reads: CATTGAPYGYTF. The CDR3 DNA reads as TGTGCCACGACAGGGGCTCCCTATGGCTACACCTTC. The gene calls are TRBV6-6 and TRBJ1-2; 8 bases map to TRBD1. Germline V lookup: CDR1 MNHNY, CDR2 SVGAGI (reference sequence). J lost 4 bases, V lost 10 bases, and 5 bases had no gene match. The CDR3 length is 12 residues.

Only one count was recorded for this clone. The chain couples TRBV4-1 to TRBJ2-6; D is unclear. V lost 4 bases and J lost 0, with 4 bases in between. The CDR3 is made up of 14 amino acids. Germline lookup yields CDR1 MGHRA and CDR2 YSYEKL. In DNA form, the CDR3 reads TGCGCCAGCAGCCCCGCCTCTGGGGCCAACGTCCTGACTTTC. Protein: CASSPASGANVLTF.

A word on this clone: Within the sample, other DNA sequences also encode this same CDR3. V gene TRBV5-4 combines with J gene TRBJ1-5; D not resolved. Germline V gene lookup returns CDR1 SGHNT and CDR2 YYREEE (reference sequence). There are 14 residues in the CDR3. Trimming left V 0 bases short and J 2 bases short, with 6 bases between. CDR3 DNA sequence: TGTGCCAGCAGCTTGGGGGGTGGCAATCAGCCCCAGCATTTT. It is translated as CASSLGGGNQPQHF.

CDR3 in DNA: TGTGCCAGCAGCGCAGGGACAGGTTCGACCACCGGGGAGCTGTTTTTT. The encoded protein is CASSAGTGSTTGELFF. The chain carries TRBV9 and TRBJ2-2, with 8 bases fitting TRBD1. CDR3 size: 16 residues. Per the germline V gene, CDR1 is SGDLS and CDR2 is YYNGEE. Unmatched junction bases numbered 8, after V lost 3 bases and J lost 4 bases.

This clone was recorded a few times. V usage is TRBV10-3 and J usage is TRBJ2-4; possibly TRBD1 or TRBD2 for D (6 bases each). Germline values: CDR1 ENHRY, CDR2 SYGVKD. CDR3 length: 15 amino acids. Trimming took off 3 bases at V and 0 bases at J, with 9 bases between the two ends. The CDR3 sequence: CAISEGGLAKNIQYF. The CDR3 region has the DNA TGTGCCATCAGTGAAGGGGGGCTAGCCAAAAACATTCAGTACTTC.

This rearrangement joins TRBV5-1 to TRBJ2-6, with TRBD1 as a possible D gene (6 bases). CDR1 is SGHRS and CDR2 is YFSETQ in the germline V gene. The germline V and J ends were trimmed by 2 bases and 0 bases, with 9 bases remaining between them. CDR3 length: 16 amino acids. CDR3 region: CASSFTGTSGANVLTF. As DNA, the CDR3 is TGCGCCAGCAGCTTCACAGGGACCTCTGGGGCCAACGTCCTGACTTTC.

This chain joins TRBV29-1 and TRBJ1-3, with TRBD1 as a possible D gene (6 bases). The germline CDR1 and CDR2 sequences are SQVTM and ANQGSEA. This CDR3 is built from 14 residues. The CDR3 DNA is TGCGGCGGGGCGCTACAGGGATCTGGAAACACCATATATTTT. This translates into CGGALQGSGNTIYF.

J is TRBJ1-1 and V is TRBV5-4; D unresolved. The CDR3 has 15 amino acids. V lost 4 bases and J 1 base, leaving 14 bases between the germline ends. Germline values: CDR1 SGHNT, CDR2 YYREEE (reference sequence). The chain's CDR3 is CASSATRKSNTEAFF. CDR3 nucleotide sequence: TGTGCCAGCAGCGCCACACGGAAGTCGAACACTGAAGCTTTCTTT.

The chain uses TRBV28 and TRBJ1-5; TRBD1 is a possible D gene (5 bases). The CDR3 has 15 amino acids. Germline-derived CDR1 and CDR2 are MDHEN and SYDVKM. Trimming left V 1 base short and J 4 bases short, with 11 bases between. CDR3 nucleotide sequence: TGTGCCAGCAGTTTATCCGGGGGAGAAAATCAGCCCCAGCATTTT. Its protein product is CASSLSGGENQPQHF.

The V call is TRBV3-1 (or the pseudogene TRBV3-2), the J call TRBJ1-5; D is ambiguous. The length of the CDR3 is 16 residues. Germline assignment: CDR1 LGHDT and CDR2 YNNKEL (reference sequence). Trimming shortened V by 6 bases and J by 3 bases, and 18 bases separated the two germline ends. In DNA form, the CDR3 reads TGTGCCAGCAGTCCCCCGTTTACAGACAACAATCAGCCCCAGCATTTT. This codes for CASSPPFTDNNQPQHF.

In DNA form, the CDR3 reads TGTGCCAGCAGCACGGACAGGGTGTACCTAGCTTCACCCCTCCACTTT. It is translated as CASSTDRVYLASPLHF. V gene TRBV7-2 combines with J gene TRBJ1-6, with TRBD1 matching over 8 bases. Germline V gene data show CDR1 as SGHTA and CDR2 as FQGNSA. J lost 9 bases, V lost 5 bases, and 12 bases had no gene match. The CDR3 consists of 16 residues.

The chain carries TRBV3-1 (or the pseudogene TRBV3-2) and TRBJ2-2; 7 bases are shared with TRBD1. Germline V gene sequence: CDR1 LGHDT, CDR2 YNNKEL (reference sequence). The J segment lost 3 bases and the V segment lost 2 bases, leaving 12 bases of the junction unmatched. The CDR3 sequence is 18 residues long. The CDR3 nucleotides are TGTGCCAGCAGCCAATCCCAGACAGGGTGGAATTACACCGGGGAGCTGTTTTTT. Residues: CASSQSQTGWNYTGELFF.

This chain links TRBV2 with TRBJ1-2; D is possibly TRBD1 (5 bases). Germline V CDR1 and CDR2: SNHLY, FYNNEI. The CDR3 contains 13 residues. V dropped 8 bases and J dropped 4 bases, with 14 bases sitting between them. The CDR3 DNA sequence: TGTGCCAGCCAGGGCGGGAGTGGCTATGGCTACACCTTC. Protein: CASQGGSGYGYTF.

CDR3 residues: CASSLGWDARLPANYGYTF. Here the CDR3 DNA reads TGTGCCAGCAGCTTAGGATGGGACGCTAGATTACCAGCTAACTATGGCTACACCTTC. The V and J genes are TRBV11-3 and TRBJ1-2; D possibly corresponds to TRBD1 (5 bases). CDR1 is SGHNT, CDR2 YENEEA, per germline. Trimming cost V 1 base and J 0 bases, with 21 bases left between them. This CDR3 region has 19 residues.